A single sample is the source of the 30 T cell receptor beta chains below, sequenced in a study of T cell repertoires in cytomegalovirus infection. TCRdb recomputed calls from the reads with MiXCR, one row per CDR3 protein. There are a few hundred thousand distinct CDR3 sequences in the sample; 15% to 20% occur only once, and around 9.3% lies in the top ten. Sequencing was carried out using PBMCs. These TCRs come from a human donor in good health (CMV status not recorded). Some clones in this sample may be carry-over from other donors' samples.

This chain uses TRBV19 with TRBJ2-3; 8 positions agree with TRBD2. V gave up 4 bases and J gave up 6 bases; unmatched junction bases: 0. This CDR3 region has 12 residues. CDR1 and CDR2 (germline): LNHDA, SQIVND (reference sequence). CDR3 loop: CASSTSGDTQYF. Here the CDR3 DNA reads TGTGCCAGTAGTACTAGCGGGGATACGCAGTATTTT.

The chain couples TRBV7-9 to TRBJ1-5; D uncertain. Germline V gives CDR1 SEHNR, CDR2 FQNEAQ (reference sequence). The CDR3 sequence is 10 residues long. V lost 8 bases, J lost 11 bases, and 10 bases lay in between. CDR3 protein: CASLHQSQHF. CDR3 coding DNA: TGTGCCAGCTTACACCAGTCCCAGCATTTT.

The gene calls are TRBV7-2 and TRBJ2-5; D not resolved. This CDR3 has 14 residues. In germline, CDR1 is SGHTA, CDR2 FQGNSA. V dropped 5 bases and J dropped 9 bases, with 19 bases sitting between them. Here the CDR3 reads CASSGPWRRKAQYF. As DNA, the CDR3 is TGTGCCAGCAGCGGGCCCTGGAGAAGGAAGGCCCAGTACTTC.

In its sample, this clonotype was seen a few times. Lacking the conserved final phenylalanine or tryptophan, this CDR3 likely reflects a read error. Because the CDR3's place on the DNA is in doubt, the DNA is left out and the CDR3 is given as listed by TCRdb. The CDR3 sequence: CASSTGGLAPTI. The V gene is TRBV7-8, the J gene TRBJ2-5; the DNA was not compared with TRBD2, the D call given in the table. Per germline, CDR1 SGHVS and CDR2 FQNEAQ. Termini included, the CDR3 measures 12 amino acids.

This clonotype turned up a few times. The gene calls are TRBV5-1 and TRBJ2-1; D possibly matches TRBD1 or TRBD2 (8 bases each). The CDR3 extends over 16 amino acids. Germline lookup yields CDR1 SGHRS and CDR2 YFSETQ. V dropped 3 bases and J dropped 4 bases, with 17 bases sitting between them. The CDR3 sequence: CASSSQGAGGYNEQFF. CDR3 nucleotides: TGCGCCAGCAGCTCCCAGGGGGCGGGAGGTTACAATGAGCAGTTCTTC.

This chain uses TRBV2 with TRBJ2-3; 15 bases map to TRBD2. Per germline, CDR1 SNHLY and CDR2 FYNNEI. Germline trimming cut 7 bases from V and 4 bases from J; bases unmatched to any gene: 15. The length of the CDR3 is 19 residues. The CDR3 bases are TGTGCCAGCACCATGGGACTAGCGGGGGGAGACCCCCCTGCAGATACGCAGTATTTT. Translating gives CASTMGLAGGDPPADTQYF.

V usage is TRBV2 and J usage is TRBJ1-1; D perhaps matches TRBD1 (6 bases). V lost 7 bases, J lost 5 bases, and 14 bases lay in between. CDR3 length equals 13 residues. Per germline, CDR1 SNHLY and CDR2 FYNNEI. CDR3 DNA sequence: TGTGCCAGCACAAACGAGGGGGGGACTGAAGCTTTCTTT. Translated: CASTNEGGTEAFF.

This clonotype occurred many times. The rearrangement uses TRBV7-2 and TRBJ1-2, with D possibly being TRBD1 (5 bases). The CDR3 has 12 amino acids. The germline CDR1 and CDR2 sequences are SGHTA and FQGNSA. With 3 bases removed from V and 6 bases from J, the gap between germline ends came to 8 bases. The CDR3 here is CASSLTTDGYTF. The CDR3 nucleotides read TGTGCCAGCAGCTTGACGACAGATGGCTACACCTTC.

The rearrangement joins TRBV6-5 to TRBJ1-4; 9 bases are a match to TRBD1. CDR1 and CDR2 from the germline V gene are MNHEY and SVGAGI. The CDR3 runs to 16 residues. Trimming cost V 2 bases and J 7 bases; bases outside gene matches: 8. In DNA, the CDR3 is TGTGCCAGCAGTTACACTGGGACAGGGAAAATTGAAAAACTGTTTTTT. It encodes CASSYTGTGKIEKLFF.

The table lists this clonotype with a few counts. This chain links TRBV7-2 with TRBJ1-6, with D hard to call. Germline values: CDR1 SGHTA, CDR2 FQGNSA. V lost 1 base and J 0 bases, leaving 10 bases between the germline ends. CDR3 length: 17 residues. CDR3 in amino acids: CASSLDRSSSYNSPLHF. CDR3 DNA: TGTGCCAGCAGCTTAGACCGGTCGAGCTCCTATAATTCACCCCTCCACTTT.

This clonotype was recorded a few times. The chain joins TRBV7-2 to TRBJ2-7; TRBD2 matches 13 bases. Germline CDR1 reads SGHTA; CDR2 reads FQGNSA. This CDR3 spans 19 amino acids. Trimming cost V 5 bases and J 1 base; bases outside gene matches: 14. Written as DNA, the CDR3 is TGTGCCAGCAGCACCGGCCATTCCGGGACTAGCGGGAAGTCCTACGAGCAGTACTTC. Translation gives CASSTGHSGTSGKSYEQYF.

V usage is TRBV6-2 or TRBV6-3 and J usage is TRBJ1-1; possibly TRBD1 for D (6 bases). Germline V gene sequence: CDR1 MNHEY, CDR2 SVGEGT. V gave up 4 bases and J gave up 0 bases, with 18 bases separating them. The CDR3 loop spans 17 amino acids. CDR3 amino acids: CASSLRQVNLMNTEAFF. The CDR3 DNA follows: TGTGCCAGCAGTTTGAGACAGGTGAACTTAATGAACACTGAAGCTTTCTTT.

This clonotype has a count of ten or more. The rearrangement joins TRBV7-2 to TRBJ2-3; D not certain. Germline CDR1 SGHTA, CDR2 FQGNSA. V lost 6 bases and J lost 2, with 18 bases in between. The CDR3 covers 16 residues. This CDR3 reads CASRPYSLELTDTQYF. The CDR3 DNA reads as TGTGCCAGCAGGCCCTACTCTCTAGAACTCACAGATACGCAGTATTTT.

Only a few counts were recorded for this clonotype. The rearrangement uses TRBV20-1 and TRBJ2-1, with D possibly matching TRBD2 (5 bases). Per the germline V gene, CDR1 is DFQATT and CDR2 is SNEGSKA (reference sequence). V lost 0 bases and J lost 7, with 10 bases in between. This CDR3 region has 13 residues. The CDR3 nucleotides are TGCAGTGCTAGAGATCCCCGGAGGAATGAGCAGTTCTTC. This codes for CSARDPRRNEQFF.

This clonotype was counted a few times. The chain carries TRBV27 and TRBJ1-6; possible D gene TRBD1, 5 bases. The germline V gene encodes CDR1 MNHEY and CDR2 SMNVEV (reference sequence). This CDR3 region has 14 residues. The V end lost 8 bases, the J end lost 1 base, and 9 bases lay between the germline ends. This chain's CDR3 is CASAQGSYNSPLHF. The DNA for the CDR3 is TGTGCCAGCGCCCAGGGTTCCTATAATTCACCCCTCCACTTT.

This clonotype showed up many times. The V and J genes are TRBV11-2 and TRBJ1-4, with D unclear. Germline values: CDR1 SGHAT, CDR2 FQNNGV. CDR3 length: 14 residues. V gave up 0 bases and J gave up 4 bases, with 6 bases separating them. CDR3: CASSLDSYNEKLFF. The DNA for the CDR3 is TGTGCCAGCAGCTTAGACAGCTATAATGAAAAACTGTTTTTT.

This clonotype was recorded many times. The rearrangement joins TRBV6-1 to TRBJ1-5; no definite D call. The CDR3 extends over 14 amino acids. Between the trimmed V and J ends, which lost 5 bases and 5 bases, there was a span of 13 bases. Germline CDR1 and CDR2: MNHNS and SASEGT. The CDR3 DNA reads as TGTGCCAGCAGTCACCCCACGTCGGATCAGCCCCAGCATTTT. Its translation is CASSHPTSDQPQHF.

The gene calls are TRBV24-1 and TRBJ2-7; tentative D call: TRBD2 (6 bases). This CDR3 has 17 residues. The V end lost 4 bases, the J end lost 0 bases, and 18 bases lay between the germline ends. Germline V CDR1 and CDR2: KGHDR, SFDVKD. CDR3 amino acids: CATSEQKDIGSSYEQYF. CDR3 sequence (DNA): TGTGCCACCAGTGAGCAAAAAGACATCGGGAGCTCCTACGAGCAGTACTTC.

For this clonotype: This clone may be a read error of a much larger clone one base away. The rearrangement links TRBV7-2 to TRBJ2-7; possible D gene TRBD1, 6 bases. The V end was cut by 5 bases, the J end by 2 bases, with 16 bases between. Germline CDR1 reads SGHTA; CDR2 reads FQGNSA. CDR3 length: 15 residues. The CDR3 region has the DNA TGTGCCAGCAGCATACAGGGTATGCGTACCTACGAGCAGTACTTC. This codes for CASSIQGMRTYEQYF.

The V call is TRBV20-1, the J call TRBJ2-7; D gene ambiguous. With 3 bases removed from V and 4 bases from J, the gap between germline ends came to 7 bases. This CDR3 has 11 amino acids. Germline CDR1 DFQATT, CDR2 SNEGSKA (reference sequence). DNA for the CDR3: TGCAGTGCTAGCGAAAATTACGAGCAGTACTTC. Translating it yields CSASENYEQYF.

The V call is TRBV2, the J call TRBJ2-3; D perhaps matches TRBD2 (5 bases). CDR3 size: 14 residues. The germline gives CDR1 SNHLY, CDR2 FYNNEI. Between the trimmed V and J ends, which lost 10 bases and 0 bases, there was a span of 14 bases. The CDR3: CATIASGSTDTQYF. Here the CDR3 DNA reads TGTGCCACCATAGCCAGCGGAAGCACAGATACGCAGTATTTT.

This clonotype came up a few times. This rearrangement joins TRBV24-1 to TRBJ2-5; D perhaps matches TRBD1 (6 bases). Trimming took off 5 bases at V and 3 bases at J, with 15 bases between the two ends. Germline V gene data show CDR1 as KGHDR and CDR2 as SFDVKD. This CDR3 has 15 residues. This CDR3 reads CATSVHGQGKETQYF. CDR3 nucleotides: TGTGCCACCAGTGTCCATGGGCAGGGGAAAGAGACCCAGTACTTC.

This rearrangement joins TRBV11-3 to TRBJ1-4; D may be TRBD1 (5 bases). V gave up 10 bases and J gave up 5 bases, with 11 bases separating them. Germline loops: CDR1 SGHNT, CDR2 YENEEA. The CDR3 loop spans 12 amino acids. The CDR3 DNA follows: TGTGCCATCCAGGAGGGGAATGAAAAACTGTTTTTT. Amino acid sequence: CAIQEGNEKLFF.

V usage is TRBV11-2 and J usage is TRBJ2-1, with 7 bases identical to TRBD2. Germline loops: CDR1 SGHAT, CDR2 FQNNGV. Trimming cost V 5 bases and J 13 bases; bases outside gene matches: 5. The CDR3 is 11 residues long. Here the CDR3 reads CASSATSAQFF. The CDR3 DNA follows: TGTGCCAGCAGCGCCACTAGCGCACAGTTCTTC.

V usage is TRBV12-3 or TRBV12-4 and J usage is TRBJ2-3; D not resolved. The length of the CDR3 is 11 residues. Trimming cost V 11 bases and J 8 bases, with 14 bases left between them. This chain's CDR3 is CAVLVLSTQYF. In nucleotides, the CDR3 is TGTGCCGTGCTGGTGCTGAGTACGCAGTATTTT.

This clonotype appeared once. The CDR3 loop reads CASSEALQRSYEQYF. CDR3 nucleotides: TGTGCCAGCAGTGAAGCGCTTCAGAGATCCTACGAGCAGTACTTC. This chain links TRBV2 with TRBJ2-7; no clear D. The CDR3 loop spans 15 amino acids. Between the trimmed V and J ends, which lost 0 bases and 1 base, there was a span of 10 bases. The germline CDR1 and CDR2 sequences are SNHLY and FYNNEI.

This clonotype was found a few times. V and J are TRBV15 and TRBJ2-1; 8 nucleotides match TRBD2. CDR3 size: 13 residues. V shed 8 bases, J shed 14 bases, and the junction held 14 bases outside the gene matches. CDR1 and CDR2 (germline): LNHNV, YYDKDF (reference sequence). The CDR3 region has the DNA TGTGCCACCCGGGCTAGCGGGCCCCCGAGGAAGTTCTTC. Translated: CATRASGPPRKFF. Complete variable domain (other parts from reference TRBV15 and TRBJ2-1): DAMVIQNPRYQVTQFGKPVTLSCSQTLNHNVMYWYQQKSSQAPKLLFHYYDKDFNNEADTPDNFQSRRPNTSFCFLDIRSPGLGDTAMYLCATRASGPPRKFFGPGTRLTVL.

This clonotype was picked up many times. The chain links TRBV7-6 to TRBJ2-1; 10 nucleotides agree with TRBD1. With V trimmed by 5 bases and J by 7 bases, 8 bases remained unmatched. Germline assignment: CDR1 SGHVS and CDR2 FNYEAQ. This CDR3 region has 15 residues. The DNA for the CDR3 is TGTGCCAGCAGCCGCGGGACAGGGGTTAGTAATGAGCAGTTCTTC. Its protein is CASSRGTGVSNEQFF.

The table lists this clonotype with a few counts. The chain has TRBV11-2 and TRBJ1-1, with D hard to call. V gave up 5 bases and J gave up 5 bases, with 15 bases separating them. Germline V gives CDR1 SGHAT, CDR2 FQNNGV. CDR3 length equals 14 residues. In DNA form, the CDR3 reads TGTGCCAGCAGCCCCGGAGGGATGGGGACTGAAGCTTTCTTT. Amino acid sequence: CASSPGGMGTEAFF. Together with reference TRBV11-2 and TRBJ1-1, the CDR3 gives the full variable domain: EAGVAQSPRYKIIEKRQSVAFWCNPISGHATLYWYQQILGQGPKLLIQFQNNGVVDDSQLPKDRFSAERLKGVDSTLKIQPAKLEDSAVYLCASSPGGMGTEAFFGQGTRLTVV.

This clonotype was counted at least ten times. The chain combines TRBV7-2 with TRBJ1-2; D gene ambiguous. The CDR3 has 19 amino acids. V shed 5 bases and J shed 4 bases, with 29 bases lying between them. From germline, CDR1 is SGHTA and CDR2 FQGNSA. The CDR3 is CASSANIGPRRGSFYGYTF. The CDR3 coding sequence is TGTGCCAGCAGCGCGAATATCGGGCCCAGGCGCGGCTCGTTCTATGGCTACACCTTC.